The T cell receptor (beta chain) described here comes from a study of spatial heterogeneity in lung cancer. Study information: Sequence detection consistently recorded a greater number of beta-chain than alpha-chain sequences.

Time point defined: sample taken at primary tumor resection. Unsorted tumor, nontumor lung tissue or cryopreserved PBMC supplied the whole RNA. The 60 to 80 donors had untreated early-stage non-small cell lung cancer. Study-wide points: Whereas they appeared in blood less at follow-up, ubiquitous expanded tumor TCRs appeared there more at resection.

This clonotype was seen repeatedly, ten times or more. The target antigen is unknown. A unique molecular identifier was attached to every TCR cDNA molecule. TCRdb ran MiXCR on the 5' RACE reads and lists one entry per CDR3 protein. The data show more than 35,000 distinct CDR3 sequences, with around 5.5% seen just once and 25% held by the top ten. V gave up 0 bases and J gave up 8 bases, with 11 bases separating them. This CDR3 contains 13 residues. Looked up from germline, CDR1 is SGDLS and CDR2 is YYNGEE. The source was PBMCs, collected at surgery. This TCR was recovered from a female donor with early-stage non-small cell lung cancer. The gene calls are TRBV9 and TRBJ1-2, with D hard to call. The CDR3 DNA is TGTGCCAGCAGCGTAGAGGTAGAGGGCGGCTACACCTTC. This gives the protein CASSVEVEGGYTF.